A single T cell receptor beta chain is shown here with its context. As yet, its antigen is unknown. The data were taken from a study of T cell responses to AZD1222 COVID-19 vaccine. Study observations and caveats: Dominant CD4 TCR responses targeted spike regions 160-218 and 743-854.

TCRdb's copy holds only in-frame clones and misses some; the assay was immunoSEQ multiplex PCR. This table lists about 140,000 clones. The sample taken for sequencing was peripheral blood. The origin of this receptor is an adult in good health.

The chain's CDR3 is CASSSDLAYQETQYF. CDR3 bases: TGTGCCAGCAGCTCAGACTTGGCGTACCAAGAGACCCAGTACTTC. The chain combines TRBV7-2 with TRBJ2-5; D remains ambiguous. The germline gives CDR1 SGHTA, CDR2 FQGNSA. This CDR3 contains 15 residues. V lost 4 bases and J lost 0, with 12 bases in between.